The entry that follows covers one T cell receptor (beta chain) sequence. The clone's antigen remains unknown. Base qualities were left out, and no much larger clone turns up one base away. Patients with a history of autoimmune disease or receiving systemic immunosuppression were excluded from the trial. In every dose cohort, peripheral blood was drawn for TCR sequencing at baseline, cycle 4 day 1, and cycle 7 day 1. The samples were taken from a phase I, first-in-human, multicenter, open-label dose-escalation trial of ivuxolimab. The trial enrolled adults with locally advanced or metastatic head and neck squamous cell, hepatocellular, melanoma or renal cell carcinoma. Before TCR sequencing, CD4+ and CD8+ T cells were separately sorted from peripheral blood. Genomic DNA was extracted from sorted cells for sequencing of the TCRbeta CDR3 region. TCRbeta CDR3 regions were sequenced using the immunoSEQ Assay. TCRdb stores this immuneACCESS table with in-frame sequences only. Part of the clones is absent; in the studies checked, under half of the shortfall reflects unresolved V genes, and no reason is known for the rest. This sample is represented by about 55,000 clones; approximately 80% of them were singletons. The leading ten clones occupy 5% to 7.5% of the sample.

This specimen comes from a study of OX40 agonist ivuxolimab in advanced cancers. For the wider study: Ivuxolimab, which targeted the costimulatory receptor OX40 (CD134), was an agonistic, fully human IgG2 monoclonal antibody. Three dose-escalation patients achieved partial responses, one with hepatocellular carcinoma and two with cutaneous melanoma. Peripheral TCRbeta sequencing aimed to test whether ivuxolimab altered TCR sequence diversity and caused clonal T-cell expansion. Prior anti-PD-1, anti-PD-L1 or anti-CTLA-4 therapy was permitted, and 40% of dose-escalation patients had received checkpoint inhibitors. Intravenous ivuxolimab was administered to patients every 2 weeks at six dose levels: 0.01, 0.1, 0.3, 1.5, 3 and 10 mg/kg. The paper covers the monotherapy dose-escalation part of the phase I ivuxolimab trial, which included N ≈ 50 patients. In the dose-escalation cohort, roughly four fifths of patients were male, and the mean age was approximately 64 years, with a range of about 23 to 90. Among the roughly 50 dose-escalation patients, some 20 had hepatocellular carcinoma, 15 melanoma, 9 renal cell carcinoma and 9 head and neck cancer. On the study overall, not on this receptor specifically: On average, CD8+ T cells showed more expanded clones than CD4+ T cells after ivuxolimab. The antigen specificity of the peripheral T cells that underwent clonal expansion was not determined. Clonal expansion of both CD4+ and CD8+ blood T cells was observed from baseline to week 6 at doses 0.1 to 3.0 mg/kg. In partial responders in the 0.1-3.0 mg/kg groups, normalized peripheral clonal expansion was found to be among the lowest, especially among CD8+ T cells. Low levels of normalized T-cell clonal expansion were also shown by some nonresponding patients.

CDR1 SGHTA and CDR2 FQGNSA were looked up in the germline V gene. The CDR3 spans 13 residues, from the cysteine through the phenylalanine. Only the CDR3 region is kept as DNA, spanning 39 bases read in frame from base 1. The rearranged segments are TRBV7-2 and TRBJ2-5, and 8 bases in between align with TRBD1. The J call could be wrong; TRBJ2-7 is a better fit for the DNA end. The sample here was CD4+ or CD8+ T cells sorted from blood, taken in a trial of the OX40 agonist ivuxolimab. The TCR was taken from an adult with an advanced solid tumor such as melanoma, head and neck, liver or kidney cancer. The base sequence is TGTGCCAGCAGCACCGACAGGGGTAACGAGCAGTACTTC. The translation is CASSTDRGNEQYF.